This T cell receptor (beta chain) emerged from a study of T cells in Graves' hyperthyroidism and ophthalmopathy. This clonotype was detected a few times. As yet, its antigen is unknown. General observations from the study: The model anticipated ophthalmopathy a median around six months pre-onset. Ophthalmopathy was distinguished from stable hyperthyroidism by 13 V-J signatures.

V lost 2 bases to trimming and J lost 4 bases, with 20 bases between them. CDR3 size: 17 residues. It was RNA transcripts that yielded the amplified TCR beta CDR3 regions. The primer set for the first-round RT-PCR of the TCR CDR3 was HTBI. From the multiplex PCR reads, TCRdb called clonotypes with MiXCR, one entry per CDR3 protein. The repertoire holds about 400,000 distinct CDR3 sequences, with more than 15% as singletons. This receptor was taken from a woman under 30 with Graves' hyperthyroidism that later progressed to Graves' ophthalmopathy. The source material was blood. The rearrangement links TRBV12-3 or TRBV12-4 to TRBJ2-5; weak D call: TRBD2 (5 bases). CDR3 in amino acids: CASSLISWRVGTETQYF. The CDR3 DNA is TGTGCCAGCAGTTTAATTTCGTGGCGGGTGGGTACAGAGACCCAGTACTTC.